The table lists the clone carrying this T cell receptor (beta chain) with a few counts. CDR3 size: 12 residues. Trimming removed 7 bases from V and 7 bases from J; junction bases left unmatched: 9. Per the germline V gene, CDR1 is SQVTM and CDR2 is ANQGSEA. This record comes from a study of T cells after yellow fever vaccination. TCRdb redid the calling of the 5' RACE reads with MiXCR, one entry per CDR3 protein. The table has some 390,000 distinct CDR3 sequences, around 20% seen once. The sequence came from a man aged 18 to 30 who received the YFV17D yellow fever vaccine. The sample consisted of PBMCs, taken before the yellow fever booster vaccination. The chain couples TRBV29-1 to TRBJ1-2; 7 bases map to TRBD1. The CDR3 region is CSASTGVAGYTF. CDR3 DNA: TGCAGCGCATCAACAGGGGTTGCTGGCTACACCTTC. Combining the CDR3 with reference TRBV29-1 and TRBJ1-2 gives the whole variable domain SAVISQKPSRDICQRGTSLTIQCQVDSQVTMMFWYRQQPGQSLTLIATANQGSEATYESGFVIDKFPISRPNLTFSTLTVSNMSPEDSSIYLCSASTGVAGYTFGSGTRLTVV.